These 18 T cell receptor beta chains were sequenced from one sample in a study of vaccination and CD4 T cells after COVID-19. The treatment was: 10-day PBMC culture with coronavirus spike peptide pools or control peptides (ViraFEST assay). Antigen specificity for these receptors is unknown. An Oncomine TCR Beta short-read assay was used to sequence the DNA from cultured CD4+ T cells. TCRdb recomputed calls from the PCR reads with MiXCR, one row per CDR3 protein. This sample carries around 20,000 distinct CDR3 sequences, around 40% of them seen once, and the ten largest clones take 20% to 30%. The source material was CD4+ T cells from blood, cultured in vitro, sampled before SARS-CoV-2 vaccination. The receptor set was obtained from a human donor who had recovered from COVID-19.

The rearrangement joins TRBV20-1 to TRBJ1-5; TRBD1 might be the D (6 bases). Germline CDR1 is DFQATT and CDR2 is SNEGSKA (reference sequence). V lost 6 bases to trimming and J lost 5 bases, with 23 bases between them. This CDR3 region has 16 residues. The CDR3 is CSAHPSGVNSDQPQHF. CDR3 DNA: TGCAGTGCCCACCCGTCAGGGGTGAATTCAGATCAGCCCCAGCATTTT.

This clonotype showed up just a few times. The rearrangement links TRBV7-9 to TRBJ1-1; D call uncertain. V shed 3 bases and J shed 1 base, with 6 bases lying between them. The CDR3 has 13 amino acids. Germline V CDR1 and CDR2: SEHNR, FQNEAQ (reference sequence). DNA for the CDR3: TGTGCCAGCAGCTTCGGTGCGAACACTGAAGCTTTCTTT. Residues: CASSFGANTEAFF.

In this sample, this clonotype turned up a few times. The genes are TRBV7-2 and TRBJ2-3; 7 bases align to TRBD2. The CDR3 contains 14 residues. Germline V gives CDR1 SGHTA, CDR2 FQGNSA. V shed 5 bases and J 1 base; nucleotides not matched to a gene: 3. The CDR3 DNA reads as TGTGCCAGCAGCCCCCTAGCGGGCACAGATACGCAGTATTTT. This gives the protein CASSPLAGTDTQYF.

This clonotype occurred a few times. This chain joins TRBV12-3 or TRBV12-4 and TRBJ2-3; D may correspond to TRBD1 or TRBD2 (5 bases each). The CDR3 extends over 13 amino acids. The V gene lost 6 bases and the J gene lost 2 bases, with 9 bases spanning the gap. The CDR3 protein is CASSGAHTDTQYF. The CDR3 region has the DNA TGTGCCAGCAGCGGGGCTCACACAGATACGCAGTATTTT.

This CDR3 reads CASSPTEGQGHTEAFF. The DNA of the CDR3 is TGTGCCAGCAGCCCCACTGAGGGTCAGGGTCACACTGAAGCTTTCTTT. The gene calls are TRBV28 and TRBJ1-1; the D gene is possibly TRBD1 (5 bases). Deletions cut 6 bases from V and 3 bases from J, with 20 bases between. This CDR3 comprises 16 residues. The V gene's germline CDR1 is MDHEN and CDR2 SYDVKM.

This clonotype occurred a few times. The chain uses TRBV20-1 and TRBJ2-7; 7 nucleotides agree with TRBD1. The CDR3 has 11 amino acids. The V gene's germline CDR1 is DFQATT and CDR2 SNEGSKA (reference sequence). The V segment lost 8 bases and the J segment 5 bases; nucleotides outside the gene matches: 6. The CDR3 protein is CSRQGSDEQYF. The CDR3 DNA follows: TGCAGTAGACAGGGTAGCGACGAGCAGTACTTC.

The CDR3 is CASSPLGAGGSYEQYF. The CDR3 DNA sequence: TGTGCCAGCAGCCCCTTAGGGGCGGGAGGTTCCTACGAGCAGTACTTC. This rearrangement joins TRBV6-2 or TRBV6-3 to TRBJ2-7, with 8 positions matching TRBD2. V lost 6 bases and J lost 1; bases outside the gene matches: 11. Germline loops: CDR1 MNHEY, CDR2 SVGEGT. The CDR3 runs to 16 residues.

The chain joins TRBV6-1 to TRBJ2-2; D uncertain. The V end lost 8 bases, the J end lost 4 bases, and 14 bases lay between the germline ends. The length of the CDR3 is 14 residues. Germline V gives CDR1 MNHNS, CDR2 SASEGT. CDR3 protein: CASSRAIGTGELFF. CDR3 DNA sequence: TGTGCCAGCTCTAGGGCTATCGGCACCGGGGAGCTGTTTTTT.

The chain combines TRBV28 with TRBJ2-7, with TRBD1 matching over 9 bases. The CDR3 loop spans 14 amino acids. Trimming took 6 bases from V and 3 from J; bases not matched to a gene: 6. Germline V CDR1 and CDR2: MDHEN, SYDVKM. CDR3 in DNA: TGTGCCAGCAGGGGAGGGACAGGGAACTACGAGCAGTACTTC. It yields the protein CASRGGTGNYEQYF.

This clonotype has just one count. This sequence joins TRBV7-2 and TRBJ1-4, with D unclear. The CDR3 length is 16 residues. V lost 4 bases, J lost 0 bases, and 12 bases lay in between. CDR1 is SGHTA, CDR2 FQGNSA, per germline. For the CDR3, the DNA is TGTGCCAGCAGCTCCCAGGCTGGGACAACTAATGAAAAACTGTTTTTT. Its protein is CASSSQAGTTNEKLFF.

This clonotype was detected only a few times. The CDR3 DNA sequence: TGTGCTATCGCCCAGGGGGACAGGGCCTATGGCTACACCTTC. Protein sequence: CAIAQGDRAYGYTF. The chain combines TRBV10-3 with TRBJ1-2; 9 bases fit TRBD1. The CDR3 is made up of 14 amino acids. Germline V gives CDR1 ENHRY, CDR2 SYGVKD.

The chain couples TRBV11-2 to TRBJ2-5, with TRBD2 matching 13 bases. Germline trimming cut 5 bases from V and 1 base from J; bases unmatched to any gene: 7. The CDR3 sequence is 17 residues long. The germline V gene encodes CDR1 SGHAT and CDR2 FQNNGV. CDR3 loop: CASSLTGTSGTQETQYF. As DNA, the CDR3 is TGTGCCAGCAGCCTTACCGGGACTAGCGGGACCCAAGAGACCCAGTACTTC. Full variable domain (outside the CDR3, taken from reference TRBV11-2 and TRBJ2-5): EAGVAQSPRYKIIEKRQSVAFWCNPISGHATLYWYQQILGQGPKLLIQFQNNGVVDDSQLPKDRFSAERLKGVDSTLKIQPAKLEDSAVYLCASSLTGTSGTQETQYFGPGTRLLVL.

The chain combines TRBV10-3 with TRBJ1-3; TRBD1 agrees at 8 bases. Looked up from germline, CDR1 is ENHRY and CDR2 is SYGVKD. There are 14 residues in the CDR3. Losses at the gene ends were 6 bases for V and 2 bases for J; bases not matched to a gene: 3. The CDR3 sequence is CAIRQTGAGNTIYF. The DNA for the CDR3 is TGTGCCATCAGACAGACAGGGGCTGGAAACACCATATATTTT.

The rearrangement links TRBV5-4 to TRBJ1-2; 9 bases match TRBD1. There are 16 residues in the CDR3. The V and J ends lost 9 bases and 2 bases, in that order; junction bases with no gene match: 14. Germline CDR1 is SGHNT and CDR2 is YYREEE (reference sequence). The CDR3 DNA follows: TGTGCCACCAGGACCCCGGGACAGGGAGTCAACTATGGCTACACCTTC. This encodes CATRTPGQGVNYGYTF.

This sequence joins TRBV11-2 and TRBJ2-1; D is uncertain. CDR1 and CDR2 (germline): SGHAT, FQNNGV. This CDR3 region has 15 residues. Trimming cost V 2 bases and J 5 bases, with 13 bases left between them. This chain's CDR3 is CASSLFWAGDNEQFF. CDR3 in DNA: TGTGCCAGCAGCTTATTCTGGGCAGGAGACAATGAGCAGTTCTTC.

The chain uses TRBV5-4 and TRBJ1-3; no clear D. The CDR3 has 14 residues. Trimming removed 1 base at V and 0 bases at J, with 5 bases between. Germline-derived CDR1 and CDR2 are SGHNT and YYREEE (reference sequence). CDR3 protein: CASSLWASGNTIYF. For the CDR3, the DNA is TGTGCCAGCAGCTTGTGGGCCTCTGGAAACACCATATATTTT.

The V call is TRBV6-2 or TRBV6-3, the J call TRBJ1-5; no clear D gene. This CDR3 has 16 amino acids. CDR1 and CDR2 from the germline V gene are MNHEY and SVGEGT. V was shortened by 6 bases and J by 2 bases, with 17 bases between the two germline ends. The DNA for the CDR3 is TGTGCCAGCAGCTTATATACGGGAATTGGCAATCAGCCCCAGCATTTT. Translating gives CASSLYTGIGNQPQHF.

V is TRBV7-2 and J is TRBJ2-7; the D is unclear. Germline-derived CDR1 and CDR2 are SGHTA and FQGNSA. V lost 5 bases, J lost 3 bases, and 17 bases lay in between. CDR3 size: 15 residues. CDR3 DNA: TGTGCCAGCAGCGCCCTCTGGGGTTCGGGCTACGAGCAGTACTTC. Protein: CASSALWGSGYEQYF.